The T cell receptor (beta chain) described here comes from a study of T cells after yellow fever vaccination (dated by TCRdb to about 2019). Regarding the complete study: The SMART-Seq v4 Ultra Low Input RNA kit was used to prepare libraries from fractions with low cell numbers. To follow T-cell clones before and after both primary and booster YFV17D yellow fever vaccination, bulk TCR alpha and beta repertoires underwent longitudinal sequencing. Two healthy male donors, one aged 18 to 30 and one aged 30 to 40 years, made up the cohort. Blood samples were taken at several timepoints before and after primary and secondary immunization, and bulk PBMC replicates and cell subsets were isolated. On the study overall, not on this receptor specifically: Most clones expanded after primary vaccination were re-detected after the booster (around 96% of CD4 and about nine tenths of CD8), suggesting broad memory maintenance. Because the study included only a couple of donors, the extent to which the findings can be generalized is limited. A small fraction of clonotypes showed up in both the CD4 and CD8 compartments, probably as a result of convergent recombination. Computational filtering was needed because FACS-sorted repertoires could contain abundant contaminating clonotypes from the bulk population. The secondary T-cell response was found to be weaker but faster than the primary response, with a peak reached on day 5 rather than on day 15.

The sequencer listed for this sample is Illumina NovaSeq 6000. TCR cDNA was made using 5'RACE template switching, a step that added a universal primer site and unique molecular identifiers. cDNA synthesis was primed from both the TCR alpha and TCR beta constant segments. Two PCR steps were used to amplify libraries, with sample barcodes and sequencing adapters being added in the second step. Sequencing of libraries was performed on Illumina HiSeq 2500 (2x100 bp) or NovaSeq (2x150 bp). Per the source publication's procedure: MIGEC was used to demultiplex reads and collapse the reads into UMI consensus sequences, and MiXCR was used for V(D)J alignment. Vaccine-responding clonotypes were identified with edgeR using replicate PBMC samples, with FDR below 0.01 and a log2 fold change above 5 up to day 15 being required. CD4 or CD8 identity was assigned to each bulk clonotype according to whether the clonotype was present at higher abundance in the sequenced CD4 repertoire or the sequenced CD8 repertoire. TCRdb redid the processing of the public reads, applying fastp at Q25 and MiXCR, and retained in-frame beta chains. Each CDR3 protein appears once, grouped with its most common genes and DNA. The V and J calls here are based on TCRdb, not the publication. In this sample the table shows around 100,000 distinct CDR3 sequences, less than 6% of which occur a single time. The ten largest clones take up about two fifths of the sample.

Counted from cysteine to phenylalanine, this CDR3 has 15 amino acids. Only the CDR3 DNA stays, 45 bases, in frame from base 1. V loses 8 bases, J loses 1 base, and the germline ends lie 17 bases apart. The germline V gene (reference sequence) yields SEHNR for CDR1 and FQNEAQ for CDR2. What this sample's treatment or condition label stands for: live attenuated yellow fever vaccine strain. A standard Ficoll-Paque protocol was used to isolate PBMCs from peripheral blood. Dynabeads CD4 and CD8 positive selection kits were used to isolate CD4 and CD8 T-cell fractions. TriZol was used to extract RNA from bulk PBMCs, CD4 and CD8 fractions, and dextramer-positive and dextramer-negative fractions. Comments on this clonotype: It lacks a known antigen. Base qualities are not at hand, and no much larger clone is one base apart.

The sample here was CD8+ T cells sorted from PBMCs, taken 10 days after the yellow fever booster vaccination. This receptor was taken from a man aged 18 to 29 who received the YFV17D yellow fever vaccine. The sequence is built from TRBV7-9 and TRBJ1-1, with the D gene uncertain. The nucleotide sequence is given as TGTGCCAGCGGTGGAGGCCGGCGGGCGAACACTGAAGCTTTCTTT. This gives the protein CASGGGRRANTEAFF.